This is a list of T cell receptor beta chains from one sample in a study of blood T cell repertoires in COVID-19. TCRdb's copy holds only in-frame clones and misses some; the assay was immunoSEQ multiplex PCR. There are roughly 670,000 clones in the sample; around 90% occur only once, and roughly 0.26% lies in the top ten. The material sequenced was peripheral blood. Receptors were obtained from a woman aged 18-29 years with acute or convalescent COVID-19. Each CDR3 is given with its conserved first and last residue. Each record gives: V gene, J gene, D gene, clone size, CDR3 DNA, CDR3 protein. The D gene is left open where the match is weak. Clone size is shown for a subset of rows, as once, few, many or a class of expanded clone.

TRBV4-1	TRBJ1-2	NA	once	TGCGCCAGCAGCCAAGCGTCGGGGTATGGCTACACCTTC	CASSQASGYGYTF
TRBV5-6	TRBJ1-1	NA	NA	TGTGCCAGCAGCTTGGATAGCAGTACCACTGAAGCTTTCTTT	CASSLDSSTTEAFF
TRBV27	TRBJ1-5	NA	NA	TGTGCCAGCAGTTTATCGCTCGGTAGCAATCAGCCCCAGCATTTT	CASSLSLGSNQPQHF
TRBV2	TRBJ1-1	TRBD1	few	TGTGCCAGCAGTGTCGGGACAGTCACTGAAGCTTTCTTT	CASSVGTVTEAFF
TRBV4-3	TRBJ1-2	TRBD1	NA	TGCGCCAGCAGCCGGGACAGGGTAGGCGGCTACACCTTC	CASSRDRVGGYTF
TRBV6-5	TRBJ2-2	NA	NA	TGTGCCAGCAGTCGACAGAGAACGAACACCGGGGAGCTGTTTTTT	CASSRQRTNTGELFF
TRBV7-6	TRBJ2-3	TRBD2	NA	TGTGCCAGCAGTCCCCTCAGCGGGGGGGGCACAGATACGCAGTATTTT	CASSPLSGGGTDTQYF
TRBV6-6	TRBJ1-5	NA	NA	TGTGCCAGCAGGGAAATTCAGGGAACCAATCAGCCCCAGCATTTT	CASREIQGTNQPQHF
TRBV5-1	TRBJ2-1	NA	NA	TGCGCCAGCAGCTTGGGTGGGAGTTCCTACAATGAGCAGTTCTTC	CASSLGGSSYNEQFF
TRBV5-8	TRBJ2-7	NA	NA	TGTGCCAGCAGCTTCACCGGAGCCGCGGCTCTCGAGCAGTACTTC	CASSFTGAAALEQYF
TRBV30	TRBJ1-6	NA	NA	TGTGCCTGGAGTGTACCCGAGGGGGACCCAGTCTCACCCCTCCACTTT	CAWSVPEGDPVSPLHF
TRBV5-5	TRBJ2-1	NA	NA	TGTGCCAGCAGCTTTTGGGACACCACCTACAATGAGCAGTTCTTC	CASSFWDTTYNEQFF
TRBV9	TRBJ2-1	NA	NA	TGTGCCAGCAGCGAGGGGATCGGCCGTATTAACTCCTACAATGAGCAGTTCTTC	CASSEGIGRINSYNEQFF
TRBV5-6	TRBJ2-5	NA	once	TGTGCCAGCAGCTTACAACTAGTTGGAGAGACCCAGTACTTC	CASSLQLVGETQYF
TRBV2	TRBJ2-7	TRBD2	NA	TGTGCCAGGGGGACTAGCGGGGGCCTCTACGAGCAGTACTTC	CARGTSGGLYEQYF
TRBV19	TRBJ1-1	NA	NA	TGTGCCAGCTCGGTTGGGGGCGTGAACACTGAAGCTTTCTTT	CASSVGGVNTEAFF
TRBV7-2	TRBJ2-3	TRBD2	NA	TGTGCCAGCAGCCGCGGGACTAGCGGAGATACGCAGTATTTT	CASSRGTSGDTQYF
TRBV6-1	TRBJ1-3	NA	NA	TGTGCCAGCAGTGTCTCCGACAGGTTCTCTGGAAACACCATATATTTT	CASSVSDRFSGNTIYF
TRBV24-1	TRBJ1-5	NA	NA	TGTGCCACCAGTGAGCAGGGGAATCAGCCCCAGCATTTT	CATSEQGNQPQHF
TRBV9	TRBJ1-5	NA	NA	TGTGCCAGCAGCGTAGAAGGAGGTTACAATCAGCCCCAGCATTTT	CASSVEGGYNQPQHF
TRBV3-1/TRBV3-2	TRBJ2-7	NA	NA	TGTGCCAGCAGCCAAGGGTACGGACAGTACCACGAGCAGTACTTC	CASSQGYGQYHEQYF
TRBV6-2/TRBV6-3	TRBJ1-1	NA	NA	TGTGCCAGCAGTTACTTATTCCGTCCAGGGGCTTTTGAAGCTTTCTTT	CASSYLFRPGAFEAFF
TRBV11-2	TRBJ1-2	NA	NA	TGTGCCAGCAGCTTAGTAGGATCGGGTGGCTACACCTTC	CASSLVGSGGYTF
TRBV3-1/TRBV3-2	TRBJ1-2	TRBD1	few	TGTGCCAGCAGCCAAGCGTTCCGGGACAGGGGGGCTAACTATGGCTACACCTTC	CASSQAFRDRGANYGYTF
TRBV14	TRBJ1-2	NA	few	TGTGCCAGCAGCCAATATAACTATGGCTACACCTTC	CASSQYNYGYTF
TRBV24-1	TRBJ2-5	NA	NA	TGTGCCACCTCCTTATCGGGGGGCGAGACCCAGTACTTC	CATSLSGGETQYF
TRBV7-3	TRBJ2-3	TRBD1	once	TGTGCCAGCAGCGTAACAGGGGGCCGGACAGATACGCAGTATTTT	CASSVTGGRTDTQYF
TRBV29-1	TRBJ1-1	TRBD1	NA	TGCAGCGTTAGGGGACAGCACATGAACACTGAAGCTTTCTTT	CSVRGQHMNTEAFF
TRBV27	TRBJ2-1	TRBD2	NA	TGTGCCAGCAGTTTATTGGGGCTAGCGGGGGGAAATGAGCAGTTCTTC	CASSLLGLAGGNEQFF
TRBV7-9	TRBJ2-7	TRBD2	NA	TGTGCCAGCAGCGCATCTAGCGGGGGGTCTGCGGAGCAGTACTTC	CASSASSGGSAEQYF
TRBV10-2	TRBJ1-1	NA	NA	TGCGCCAGCAGTGATCAGCGGGCTGTACGGAACACTGAAGCTTTCTTT	CASSDQRAVRNTEAFF
TRBV19	TRBJ2-1	TRBD2	NA	TGTGCCACCTCAGCGGGGGGGCCGGGGAATGAGCAGTTCTTC	CATSAGGPGNEQFF
TRBV7-2	TRBJ1-6	NA	NA	TGTGCCAGCAGCCCAGCGGGGGGGTGGTCACCCCTCCACTTT	CASSPAGGWSPLHF
TRBV3-1/TRBV3-2	TRBJ1-5	NA	NA	TGTGCCAGCAGCCAAGGGCAGGGTTCTCAGCCCCAGCATTTT	CASSQGQGSQPQHF
TRBV2	TRBJ2-7	NA	NA	TGTGCCAGCAGTGAAGCTCCCACCGGGCAGTACTTC	CASSEAPTGQYF
TRBV4-1	TRBJ1-2	TRBD1	NA	TGCGCCAGCAGCACCCAGGGGACAGGGGTTTATGGCTACACCTTC	CASSTQGTGVYGYTF
TRBV21-1	TRBJ2-5	NA	NA	TGTGCCAGCAGAACCGGACAGGGCCAAGAGACCCAGTACTTC	CASRTGQGQETQYF
TRBV18	TRBJ2-5	TRBD2	NA	TGTGCCAGCTCACCGGTCTGGCGGGGGGGTCAAGAGACCCAGTACTTC	CASSPVWRGGQETQYF
TRBV11-2	TRBJ2-5	NA	once	TGTGCCAGCAGCCCCCTGAGTCTAGCTGGGGAGACCCAGTACTTC	CASSPLSLAGETQYF
TRBV5-4	TRBJ2-7	TRBD1	NA	TGTGCCAGCAGCCCTGGACAGGGGTCCTACGAGCAGTACTTC	CASSPGQGSYEQYF
TRBV4-1	TRBJ2-7	NA	NA	TGCGCCAGCAGCCAAGTGGAGGGTGGGGACTACGAGCAGTACTTC	CASSQVEGGDYEQYF
TRBV29-1	TRBJ2-2	TRBD1	NA	TGCAGCGGGTCCCAGGGGGACGCCGGGGAGCTGTTTTTT	CSGSQGDAGELFF
TRBV3-1/TRBV3-2	TRBJ1-6	TRBD1	NA	TGTGCCAGCAGCCAATCGGGACAGAATAATTCACCCCTCCACTTT	CASSQSGQNNSPLHF
TRBV4-3	TRBJ2-2	NA	few	TGCGCCAGCAGCCCCTACAGGGATGCCGGGGAGCTGTTTTTT	CASSPYRDAGELFF
TRBV24-1	TRBJ2-1	TRBD1	NA	TGTGCCACCAGTGATTTGCGTCCGGTGACAGGGAGCATCGGTGAGCAGTTCTTC	CATSDLRPVTGSIGEQFF
TRBV6-2/TRBV6-3	TRBJ2-1	TRBD2	few	TGTGCCAGCAGTTACACTAGCGGGGGGTACAATGAGCAGTTCTTC	CASSYTSGGYNEQFF
TRBV18	TRBJ1-1	NA	NA	TGTGCCAGCTCATCGACGGGGGGTTCTGAAGCTTTCTTT	CASSSTGGSEAFF
TRBV4-2	TRBJ2-3	TRBD1	NA	TGTGCCAGCAGCCAAGAGGACAGGGGGATTACAGATACGCAGTATTTT	CASSQEDRGITDTQYF
TRBV7-9	TRBJ2-2	NA	once	TGTGCCAGCAGCCGGACAGATGGGGACACCGGGGAGCTGTTTTTT	CASSRTDGDTGELFF
TRBV10-3	TRBJ1-5	NA	few	TGTGCCATCAGTGAGTCGGAGGTTAAGCCCCAGCATTTT	CAISESEVKPQHF
TRBV2	TRBJ2-7	NA	NA	TGTGCCAGCATGGCTGGGCGGGACTCCTACGAGCAGTACTTC	CASMAGRDSYEQYF